These 3 T cell receptor beta chains share one sample of origin, sequenced in a study of blood T cell repertoires in COVID-19. This table comes from immunoSEQ multiplex PCR, and its TCRdb copy is limited to in-frame clones, with some not included. The sample contains about 150,000 clones, roughly four fifths of which appear only once. The sequencing input was PBMCs or T cells enriched from blood (not recorded which). The receptors come from a man in his fifties who had recovered from COVID-19.

This rearrangement joins TRBV5-1 to TRBJ2-1, with a possible D match to TRBD1 (5 bases). Germline V lookup: CDR1 SGHRS, CDR2 YFSETQ. The CDR3 extends over 14 amino acids. Deletions cut 0 bases from V and 8 bases from J, with 12 bases between. CDR3 nucleotide sequence: TGCGCCAGCAGCTTGGAGACAGTGCACGATGAGCAGTTCTTC. Encoded protein: CASSLETVHDEQFF.

The genes are TRBV6-2 or TRBV6-3 and TRBJ2-7; 11 bases line up with TRBD1. Germline loops: CDR1 MNHEY, CDR2 SVGEGT. This CDR3 region has 15 residues. J was trimmed by 7 bases and V by 2 bases; bases with no gene match: 7. This CDR3 reads CASSYQDRGRFEQYF. CDR3 bases: TGTGCCAGCAGTTACCAGGACAGGGGGCGTTTTGAGCAGTACTTC.

The rearrangement joins TRBV30 to TRBJ2-2, with TRBD1 matching 12 bases. Germline CDR1 and CDR2: GTSNPN and SVGIG (reference sequence). Trimming cost V 8 bases and J 5 bases; bases outside gene matches: 9. The CDR3 sequence is 15 residues long. In DNA form, the CDR3 reads TGTGCCCGCCAGGGACAGGGGGCTGGTACCGGGGAGCTGTTTTTT. This translates into CARQGQGAGTGELFF.